This TCR beta chain was identified in a study of blood T cells in healthy people across ages. Findings of the study overall: Unsorted PBMC material precluded a definitive naive versus antigen-experienced comparison. Estimated diversity across one million T cells was deemed an underestimate.

This CDR3 has 17 residues. The authors ran a second PCR of about 7 to 11 cycles using a sample-barcoded 5' primer and a J-beta primer mix. All cDNA molecules were each tagged by a template-switch adaptor with 12 random nucleotides. Paired-end reads containing CDR3 totaled no fewer than 3 million for each sample. From the 5' RACE reads, TCRdb called clonotypes with MiXCR, one entry per CDR3 protein. The sample records approximately 1.5 million distinct CDR3 sequences, 30% to 40% being singletons. Worth noting for this clonotype: Its antigen is unidentified.

This chain uses TRBV21-1 with TRBJ2-3; the table's D gene call, TRBD1, was not cross checked with the DNA. TRBV21-1 is shown as a pseudogene. Sequences were obtained from blood. This TCR came from a woman under 40 in good health. DNA for the CDR3: TGTGCCAGCAGCGCGCGGGACAGGGGTAATTTTGGAGATACGCAGTATTTT. This gives the protein CASSARDRGNFGDTQYF.